This T cell receptor (beta chain) was identified in a study of shared clonotypes between healthy human individuals. As for the study in general: Per-donor plates numbered three CD4 naive, three CD4 memory, two CD8 naive and one CD8 memory.

Deletions cut 0 bases from V and 4 bases from J, with 9 bases between. Germline CDR1 and CDR2: ENHRY and SYGVKD. There are 14 residues in the CDR3. Naive CD8 cells were CD45RO-negative, positively selected for CCR7, excluding terminally differentiated effector memory CD45RA+ cells. The authors ran the assay at deep level. Generated by immunoSEQ multiplex PCR, the TCRdb table keeps only in-frame clones and is missing some. The sample has about 650,000 clones, nearly 97% seen once. General observations from the study: In contrast to clonotypes shared by all four donors, non-shared clonotypes had lower generation probabilities. On the whole, naive subsets had larger estimated richness than memory subsets had.

Comment on this clone: Its antigen is not known.

The receptor was derived from a woman aged 25 to 39 in good health. Sample: naive CD8+ T cells sorted from blood. The chain couples TRBV10-3 to TRBJ1-2; no clear D. In nucleotides, the CDR3 is TGTGCCATCAGTGAGTCGGACCGAATCTATGGCTACACCTTC. It specifies CAISESDRIYGYTF.